This T cell receptor beta chain was sequenced in a study of cytomegalovirus exposure and HLA in healthy donors. Findings and limits, study-wide: In an earlier analysis, about 87% or about 30%: the productive usage of most TCR beta V segments. In a later analysis, HLA-associated beta chains showed higher expansion and lower generation probabilities than comparable chains. Later work found that TCR association rates differed between HLA loci; DRB1 had the most and HLA-C the fewest.

The PCR ran on 60 Vbeta and 13 Jbeta primers. The authors' processing: The count from a later analysis was about 80 million unique TCR beta chains, some 11 million of them shared. Profiling relied on immunoSEQ multiplex PCR, and the TCRdb table lists in-frame clones only, not all of them. Clonal size and the V and J genes are those of that table, whereas D and trimming came from the DNA. The sample lists some 35,000 clones, about 53% occurring once. This CDR3 contains 14 residues. V lost 4 bases and J 5 bases, leaving 14 bases between the germline ends. Germline-derived CDR1 and CDR2 are SNHLY and FYNNEI. About this clone: Its specificity is unknown.

The chain is built from TRBV2 and TRBJ1-1; a weak D match, TRBD1 (5 bases). The receptor comes from a middle-aged woman in good health and CMV-seropositive. The sequenced sample consisted of PBMCs. The CDR3 region is CASSGEKGVTEAFF. DNA of the CDR3: TGTGCCAGCAGTGGGGAAAAAGGGGTTACTGAAGCTTTCTTT.